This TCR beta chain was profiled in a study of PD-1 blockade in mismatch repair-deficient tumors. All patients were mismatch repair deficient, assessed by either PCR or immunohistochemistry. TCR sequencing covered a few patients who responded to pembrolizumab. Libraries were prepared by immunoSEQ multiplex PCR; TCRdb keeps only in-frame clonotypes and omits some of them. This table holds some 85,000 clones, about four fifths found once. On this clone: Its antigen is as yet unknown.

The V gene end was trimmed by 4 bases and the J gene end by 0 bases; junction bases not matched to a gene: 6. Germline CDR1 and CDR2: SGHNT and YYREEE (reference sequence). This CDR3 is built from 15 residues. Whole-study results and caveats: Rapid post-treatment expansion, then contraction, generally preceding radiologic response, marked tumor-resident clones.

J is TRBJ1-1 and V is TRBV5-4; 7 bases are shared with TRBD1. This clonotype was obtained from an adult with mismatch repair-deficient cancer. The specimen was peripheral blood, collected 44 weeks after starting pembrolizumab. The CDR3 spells CASSPLTGLNTEAFF. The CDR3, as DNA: TGTGCCAGCAGCCCGTTGACAGGGCTGAACACTGAAGCTTTCTTT. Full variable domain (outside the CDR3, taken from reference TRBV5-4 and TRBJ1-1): ETGVTQSPTHLIKTRGQQVTLRCSSQSGHNTVSWYQQALGQGPQFIFQYYREEENGRGNFPPRFSGLQFPNYSSELNVNALELDDSALYLCASSPLTGLNTEAFFGQGTRLTVV.